This T cell receptor (beta chain) originates from a study of blood T cells in healthy people across ages. Study-wide results and caveats: Changes seen in expanded clonotypes were possibly confounded by donor CMV status left unknown.

The ends lost 5 bases at V and 3 bases at J; junction bases unmatched: 6. CDR3 size: 14 residues. Caucasian individuals from Russia who were healthy and aged about 6 to 95 acted as donors. Note on this clonotype: What it binds is unknown.

The second PCR ran roughly 6 to 11 cycles with a sample-barcoded 5' primer and J-beta primers. In TCRdb, the 5' RACE reads were re-called with MiXCR into one record per CDR3 protein. The sample yields about 1.5 million distinct CDR3 sequences, roughly 43% seen once. The sequenced material came from blood. This TCR derives from a woman under 30 in good health. The chain combines TRBV12-3 or TRBV12-4 with TRBJ1-1, with 7 nucleotides matching TRBD1. CDR3: CASSAYRGDTEAFF. DNA for the CDR3: TGTGCCAGCAGTGCCTACAGGGGCGACACTGAAGCTTTCTTT.